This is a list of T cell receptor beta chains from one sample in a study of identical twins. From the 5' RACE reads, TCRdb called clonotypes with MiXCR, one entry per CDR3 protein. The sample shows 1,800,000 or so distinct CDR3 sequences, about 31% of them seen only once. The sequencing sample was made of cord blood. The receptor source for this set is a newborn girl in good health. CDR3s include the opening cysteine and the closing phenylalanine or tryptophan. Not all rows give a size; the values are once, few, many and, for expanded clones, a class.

CDR3aa: CSARTTSRSYNEQFF; v_gene: TRBV20-1; abundance: -; j_gene: TRBJ2-1
CDR3aa: CASKWGQGRTDTQYF; v_gene: TRBV6-1; abundance: -; j_gene: TRBJ2-3
CDR3aa: CSARDLLTNSPLHF; v_gene: TRBV20-1; abundance: -; j_gene: TRBJ1-6
CDR3aa: CSASRRDGYTF; v_gene: TRBV20-1; abundance: -; j_gene: TRBJ1-2
CDR3aa: CASSIGYRSEQFF; v_gene: TRBV19; abundance: few; j_gene: TRBJ2-1
CDR3aa: CASRSGGNSPLHF; v_gene: TRBV12-3/TRBV12-4; abundance: -; j_gene: TRBJ1-6
CDR3aa: CSVQVRGGNYGYTF; v_gene: TRBV29-1; abundance: -; j_gene: TRBJ1-2
CDR3aa: CASSYPGTGQETQYF; v_gene: TRBV6-2/TRBV6-3; abundance: few; j_gene: TRBJ2-5
CDR3aa: CAIMGSNGYNEQFF; v_gene: TRBV10-3; abundance: -; j_gene: TRBJ2-1
CDR3aa: CASSPNTGTRFDEQFF; v_gene: TRBV5-4; abundance: -; j_gene: TRBJ2-1
CDR3aa: CASSAARTGNTEAFF; v_gene: TRBV6-1; abundance: -; j_gene: TRBJ1-1
CDR3aa: CASSYSPGQPQHF; v_gene: TRBV6-5; abundance: many; j_gene: TRBJ1-5
CDR3aa: CASSFTRDSVKNEKLFF; v_gene: TRBV5-1; abundance: few; j_gene: TRBJ1-4
CDR3aa: CASSAGPSGGPRSYNGQYF; v_gene: TRBV9; abundance: -; j_gene: TRBJ2-5
CDR3aa: CASSVVRDSNQPQHF; v_gene: TRBV7-2; abundance: -; j_gene: TRBJ1-5
CDR3aa: CASSDTGNTEAFF; v_gene: TRBV6-1; abundance: few; j_gene: TRBJ1-1
CDR3aa: CASSYSRIWASGDQPQHF; v_gene: TRBV6-5; abundance: -; j_gene: TRBJ1-5
CDR3aa: CASSQGLPSGGELFF; v_gene: TRBV5-1; abundance: once; j_gene: TRBJ2-2
CDR3aa: CASSLLTGGLYEQYF; v_gene: TRBV28; abundance: -; j_gene: TRBJ2-7
CDR3aa: CSVAGPKGGYTF; v_gene: TRBV29-1; abundance: -; j_gene: TRBJ1-2
CDR3aa: CASSSRRTSGPTDTQYF; v_gene: TRBV6-2/TRBV6-3; abundance: few; j_gene: TRBJ2-3
CDR3aa: CASKSGALGATSNQPQHF; v_gene: TRBV6-2/TRBV6-3; abundance: few; j_gene: TRBJ1-5
CDR3aa: CASSFQEKQYF; v_gene: TRBV28; abundance: -; j_gene: TRBJ2-7
CDR3aa: CASSKRGPFNQPQHF; v_gene: TRBV21-1; abundance: few; j_gene: TRBJ1-5
CDR3aa: CSAQDPTGLYEQYF; v_gene: TRBV20-1; abundance: -; j_gene: TRBJ2-7
CDR3aa: CASSGALSTEAFF; v_gene: TRBV11-1; abundance: few; j_gene: TRBJ1-1
CDR3aa: CASSAPTGVDTQYF; v_gene: TRBV28; abundance: many; j_gene: TRBJ2-3
CDR3aa: CASSLVAASYGYTF; v_gene: TRBV5-6; abundance: -; j_gene: TRBJ1-2
CDR3aa: CAGSLRGTGGRTDTQYF; v_gene: TRBV12-3/TRBV12-4; abundance: once; j_gene: TRBJ2-3
CDR3aa: CSYSAPGNTIYF; v_gene: TRBV29-1; abundance: -; j_gene: TRBJ1-3
CDR3aa: CASSPSTRDSLRGKLFF; v_gene: TRBV4-1; abundance: -; j_gene: TRBJ1-4
CDR3aa: CASTLGLPPYEQYF; v_gene: TRBV12-3/TRBV12-4; abundance: many; j_gene: TRBJ2-7
CDR3aa: CASSLPAGSYEQYF; v_gene: TRBV7-4; abundance: -; j_gene: TRBJ2-7
CDR3aa: CASNRGGSNEQFF; v_gene: TRBV28; abundance: -; j_gene: TRBJ2-1
CDR3aa: CASSSLGQHTQYF; v_gene: TRBV27; abundance: -; j_gene: TRBJ2-3